This T cell receptor beta chain emerged from a study of tumor and adjacent non-tumor tissue in lung cancer. The overall study: The patients, 10 men and roughly 5 women, were roughly 30 to 80 with stage I to III disease. Whole-study findings and limits: Higher tumor TCR diversity was associated with shorter survival. TCR diversity was significantly greater in tumor than normal lung tissue. Normal lung showed higher cumulative top 100 clone frequency than tumor.

This clonotype was observed a few times. The target antigen is unknown. The CDR3 runs to 16 residues. The germline CDR1 and CDR2 sequences are MDHEN and SYDVKM. J was trimmed by 2 bases and V by 3 bases; bases with no gene match: 6. The library came from three nested PCR rounds adapted from ARM-PCR protocols. TCRdb independently ran MiXCR on the multiplex PCR reads; one entry per CDR3 protein. Of more than 85,000 distinct CDR3 sequences in the sample, roughly two thirds were seen once. The template was RNA from unsorted bulk tissue. This sequence joins TRBV28 and TRBJ2-5; TRBD1 matches at 10 bases. The sample comprised lung tumor tissue. The origin of this receptor is a man in his 70s with non-small cell lung cancer. The CDR3, as DNA: TGTGCCAGCAGTTTCCCGGGACAGGGGCTTCAAGAGACCCAGTACTTC. It yields the protein CASSFPGQGLQETQYF.